The T cell receptor beta chain described here comes from a study of Ad26.COV2.S vaccination and SARS-CoV-2 variants. TCRdb's table, derived via immunoSEQ multiplex PCR, lists solely in-frame clones and lacks some. The data show about 450,000 clones, with approximately 92% seen just once and 2.5% held by the top ten. The treatment denotes: over 15 received Ad26.COV2.S at low or high dose, single or two shots; roughly 5 received placebo; per-sample allocation not given. Material that was analyzed had been drawn on day 63 after the first vaccine or placebo injection. The sequence derives from a person between 18 and 65 years old who received the Ad26.COV2.S COVID-19 vaccine or a placebo. The sequencing used peripheral blood, collected in a trial of Ad26.COV2.S vaccine versus placebo.

DNA of the CDR3: TGTGCCAGCAGCCCCCCCCGTTATCCCCGGAACACTGAAGCTTTCTTT. It is translated as CASSPPRYPRNTEAFF. The V and J genes are TRBV21-1 and TRBJ1-1. TRBV21-1 represents a pseudogene. The CDR3 consists of 16 residues.